This T cell receptor (beta chain) derives from a study of blood T cell repertoires in COVID-19. Study details: Whether acute or convalescent, the COVID-19 samples came from the United States, Italy and Spain. From T cells, B-cell-depleted T cells, or PBMCs came the material, which was cDNA or gDNA.

Per germline, CDR1 SGHTA and CDR2 FQGNSA. The CDR3 is 15 amino acids. Trimming at V came to 1 base and at J to 1 base, leaving 2 bases not matched to a gene. In the authors' workflow: Cell counts per sample came from amplifying reference gene primers. Measured with immunoSEQ multiplex PCR; TCRdb has only the in-frame clones, and not every one. V and J calls and clone size are as listed in that table; D and trimming were resolved from the DNA. The sample contains around 160,000 clones, roughly 74% of which appear only once. The TCR comes from an elderly woman with acute or convalescent COVID-19. Sequencing was performed on peripheral blood. This chain links TRBV7-2 with TRBJ2-3; 7 bases map to TRBD1. In DNA, the CDR3 is TGTGCCAGCAGCTTAGAGGGGGCGCGCACAGATACGCAGTATTTT. Residues: CASSLEGARTDTQYF.